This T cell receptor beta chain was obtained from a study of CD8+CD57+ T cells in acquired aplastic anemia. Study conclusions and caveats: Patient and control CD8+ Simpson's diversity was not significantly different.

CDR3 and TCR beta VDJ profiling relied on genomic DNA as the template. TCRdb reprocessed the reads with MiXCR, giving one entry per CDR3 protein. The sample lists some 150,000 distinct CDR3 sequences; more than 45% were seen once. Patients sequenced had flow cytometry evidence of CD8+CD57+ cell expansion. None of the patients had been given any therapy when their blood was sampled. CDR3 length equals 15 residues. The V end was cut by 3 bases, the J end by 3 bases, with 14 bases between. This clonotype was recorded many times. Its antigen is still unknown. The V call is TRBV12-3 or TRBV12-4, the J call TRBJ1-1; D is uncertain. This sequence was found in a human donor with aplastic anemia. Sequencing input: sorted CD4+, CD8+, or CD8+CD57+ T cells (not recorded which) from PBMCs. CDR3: CASSFDFARDTEAFF. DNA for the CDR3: TGTGCCAGCAGTTTCGATTTTGCGCGGGACACTGAAGCTTTCTTT.